The source of this T cell receptor beta chain is a study of T cell repertoires in cytomegalovirus infection. For the study at large: Peptides in the study included HLA-C-restricted and HLA-B-restricted CMV epitopes. Public TCR beta signatures provided an indication of both CMV infection and a matching HLA type. The study, taken as a whole, reports: Clonotypes of TCR beta that were HLA-C-restricted and CMV-specific dominated the ex vivo response.

As for this clonotype: Its matching antigen is unknown.

TCRdb reprocessed the reads with MiXCR, giving one entry per CDR3 protein. This table holds 400,000 to 600,000 distinct CDR3 sequences, roughly 42% found once. The CDR3 totals 14 residues. From germline, CDR1 is SGHTA and CDR2 FQGNSA. Between the trimmed V and J ends, which lost 6 bases and 1 base, there was a span of 11 bases. This chain links TRBV7-2 with TRBJ2-3; possible D gene TRBD2, 5 bases. This TCR derives from a human donor in good health (CMV status not recorded). Some clones in this sample may be carry-over from other donors' samples. The source material was cultured PBMCs, sampled from culture after CMV antigen stimulation. The CDR3 nucleotides read TGTGCCAGCAGGCATACCGGGGGCACAGATACGCAGTATTTT. Translation gives CASRHTGGTDTQYF.